The rows below give T cell receptor beta chains drawn from one sample of a study of blood T cells in healthy people across ages. TCRdb itself ran the 5' RACE reads through MiXCR, one entry per CDR3 protein. The data show 1.5 million to 2 million distinct CDR3 sequences, 28% seen once. The sequenced sample consisted of blood. Source of these receptors: a woman in her 30s in good health. CDR3s include the opening cysteine and the closing phenylalanine or tryptophan. The D gene is left open where the match is weak. Only some rows state a clone size, as once, few, many or a class for expanded clones.

>TRBJ2-3|TRBV6-2/TRBV6-3|-|-
TGTGCCAGCAGCCGCAGTCCGAGACTCGACTTGCGAAGGGATACGCAGTATTTT
CASSRSPRLDLRRDTQYF
>TRBJ2-5|TRBV6-5|many|-
TGTGCCAGCAGTTACTTGGGGGGACAACAAGAGACCCAGTACTTC
CASSYLGGQQETQYF
>TRBJ1-4|TRBV2|-|-
TGTGCCAGCAGTGACGACATTTTTCTGAAAAATGAAAAACTGTTTTTT
CASSDDIFLKNEKLFF
>TRBJ2-7|TRBV7-3|-|TRBD1
TGTGCCAGCAGCCCGGACAGGGGAAACGAGCGGTACTTC
CASSPDRGNERYF
>TRBJ1-6|TRBV12-3/TRBV12-4|few|-
TGTGCCAGCAGTTCTAAGAGCTCCTATAATTCACCCCTCCACTTT
CASSSKSSYNSPLHF
>TRBJ2-5|TRBV13|-|TRBD2
TGTGCCAGCAGCCCCAACATCAAGGGGCAGACTAGCTCATCGGAGACCCAGTACTTC
CASSPNIKGQTSSSETQYF
>TRBJ1-2|TRBV4-2|-|TRBD1
TGTGCCAGCAGCCAAGATCAACCGGGACAGGGTTATGGCTACACCTTC
CASSQDQPGQGYGYTF
>TRBJ2-3|TRBV7-9|-|-
TGTGCCAGCAGCTACCGAGTGGGGGGATCCACAGATACGCAGTATTTT
CASSYRVGGSTDTQYF
>TRBJ2-7|TRBV30|once|-
TGTGCCTGGAGTGTACGATTAGGAGGAGGCCACGAGCAGTACTTC
CAWSVRLGGGHEQYF
>TRBJ2-6|TRBV12-3/TRBV12-4|many|-
TGTGCCAGCAGTCCAAGCACCGTCGCTGGGGCCAACGTCCTGACTTTC
CASSPSTVAGANVLTF
>TRBJ1-1|TRBV6-1|few|-
TGTGCCAGCACCTGGAGAGCGAACACTGAAGCTTTCTTT
CASTWRANTEAFF
>TRBJ1-2|TRBV2|-|-
TGTGCCAGCACCCCACGGGGCAGTACTAACTATGGCTACACCTTC
CASTPRGSTNYGYTF
>TRBJ2-7|TRBV25-1|-|-
TGTGCCAGCAGTGAACGACGGACACAATCCACCGACGAGCAGTACTTC
CASSERRTQSTDEQYF
>TRBJ2-4|TRBV6-5|-|TRBD1
TGTGCCAGCAGTTCCACCCTCGGGACAGGGGGGAACATTCAGTACTTC
CASSSTLGTGGNIQYF
>TRBJ2-3|TRBV20-1|-|-
TGCAGTGGGCTAGCAAAAGATACGCAGTATTTT
CSGLAKDTQYF
>TRBJ2-3|TRBV27|once|TRBD2
TGTGCCAGCAGTTTCTTGGCGGGGGGGAGCGCAGATACGCTGTATTTT
CASSFLAGGSADTLYF
>TRBJ1-1|TRBV12-3/TRBV12-4|few|-
TGTGCCAGCAGTTTCAGGGCAGGTAACACTGAAGCTTTCTTT
CASSFRAGNTEAFF
>TRBJ2-1|TRBV29-1|-|TRBD1
TGCAGCGTTGAATGGTTGTTACAGGGGGCCTACAATGAGCAGTTCTTC
CSVEWLLQGAYNEQFF
>TRBJ2-1|TRBV12-3/TRBV12-4|few|-
TGTGCCAGCAGTTTAATTCGTCTGAATGAGCAGTTCTTC
CASSLIRLNEQFF
>TRBJ2-3|TRBV27|-|TRBD1
TGTGCCAGCAGTTTATCGAAAGGGGGCCCCCGGAATACGCAGTATTTT
CASSLSKGGPRNTQYF
>TRBJ1-6|TRBV12-3/TRBV12-4|-|-
TGTGCCAGCAGTTTTGGCAAGGAACTTTCACCCCTCCACTTT
CASSFGKELSPLHF
>TRBJ2-1|TRBV5-1|-|TRBD1
TGCGCCAGCAACTTAGGATTGAGACAGGGTGTGCGCAATGAGCAGTTCTTC
CASNLGLRQGVRNEQFF
>TRBJ2-1|TRBV12-3/TRBV12-4|many|-
TGTGCCAGCAGTTTCATGGGAGTTGAGCAGTTCTTC
CASSFMGVEQFF
>TRBJ2-1|TRBV7-3|few|TRBD1
TGTGCCAGCAGCGCCCCGGGACAGGGAAACAATGAGCAGTTCTTC
CASSAPGQGNNEQFF
>TRBJ2-4|TRBV20-1|few|TRBD2
TGCAGTGCCTGGACTAGCGGGGGGGGCAAAAACATTCAGTACTTC
CSAWTSGGGKNIQYF
>TRBJ2-3|TRBV6-4|many|-
TGTGCCAGCAGTGACTCTCCAGCCCCTACAGATACGCAGTATTTT
CASSDSPAPTDTQYF
>TRBJ1-2|TRBV10-3|many|-
TGTGCCATCAGTGAGAGTCGGGCAGATGGCTACACCTTC
CAISESRADGYTF
>TRBJ1-6|TRBV29-1|-|TRBD1
TGCAGCGTTGAAGATGCAGGGACAGGGGTTTCACCCCTCCACTTT
CSVEDAGTGVSPLHF
>TRBJ1-4|TRBV5-5|-|-
TGTGCCAGCAGCTCACCGGGAGGGAGGGAAAAACTGTTTTTT
CASSSPGGREKLFF
>TRBJ2-3|TRBV5-8|-|-
TGTGCCAGCAGCGTTACTACTACCTCTAGCGCAGATACGCAGTATTTT
CASSVTTTSSADTQYF
>TRBJ2-5|TRBV6-2/TRBV6-3|-|TRBD1
TGTGCCAGCAACGATCGGGACAGGGTCATGGAGACCCAGTACTTC
CASNDRDRVMETQYF
>TRBJ2-7|TRBV7-9|few|TRBD2
TGTGCCAGCAGCTTTCCGGGGGGATCCTACGAGCAGTACTTC
CASSFPGGSYEQYF
>TRBJ1-2|TRBV10-3|-|TRBD1
TGTGCCATCAGGGAGTCATCGACAGGGGATGGCTACACCTTC
CAIRESSTGDGYTF
>TRBJ2-1|TRBV3-1|-|TRBD2
TGTGCCAGCAGCCAAGTCGGATCTGGACTAGCGATTATGAATGAGCAGTTCTTC
CASSQVGSGLAIMNEQFF
>TRBJ2-5|TRBV27|few|-
TGTGCCAGCAGTCTCTACAAGGGCCTGGAGACCCAGTACTTC
CASSLYKGLETQYF
>TRBJ1-5|TRBV2|few|-
TGTGCCAGCAGGTCTACGGGGAATCAGCCCCAGCATTTT
CASRSTGNQPQHF
>TRBJ2-3|TRBV20-1|-|TRBD2
TGCAGCCGCACTAGCGACACAGATACGCAGTATTTT
CSRTSDTDTQYF
>TRBJ2-1|TRBV19|many|TRBD2
TGTGCCAGTAGTGGGCGGGAGGTCTTCAATGAGCAGTTCTTC
CASSGREVFNEQFF
>TRBJ1-2|TRBV20-1|many|-
TGCAGTGTTCCAAAAACCCGGGGGGATGGCTACACCTTC
CSVPKTRGDGYTF
>TRBJ2-7|TRBV20-1|many|-
TGCAGTGCTAGAGTGGAGGGGGGCTACGAGCAGTACTTC
CSARVEGGYEQYF
>TRBJ2-2|TRBV7-6|-|-
TGTGCCAGCCTCGGGGGCGCGAACACCGGGGAGCTGTTTTTT
CASLGGANTGELFF
>TRBJ2-1|TRBV14|few|TRBD2
TGTGCCAGCAGCCCGACGTATAGCGGGGCTTACAATGAGCAGTTCTTC
CASSPTYSGAYNEQFF
>TRBJ2-5|TRBV11-2|many|-
TGTGCCAGCAGCAGTAGCGGAAACTCGTTAAAGACCCAGTACTTC
CASSSSGNSLKTQYF
>TRBJ2-7|TRBV29-1|few|TRBD2
TGCAGCGCCCAAAGCGGTGCGGCTAGCGGACCCTACAATGAGCAGTACTTC
CSAQSGAASGPYNEQYF
>TRBJ2-2|TRBV5-1|many|-
TGTGCCAGCAGTTTACAGGGTAACACCGGGGAGCTGTTTTTT
CASSLQGNTGELFF
>TRBJ2-4|TRBV7-9|-|-
TGTGCCAGCAGCTTAGGTAAAAGCGGTGACATTCAGTACTTC
CASSLGKSGDIQYF
>TRBJ2-7|TRBV12-3/TRBV12-4|few|-
TGTGCCAGCAGTTGGCACCGCTGCGAGCAGTACTTC
CASSWHRCEQYF
>TRBJ2-4|TRBV9|-|-
TGTGCCAGCAGCGTTGATTGGGGGGCAAACATTCAGTACTTC
CASSVDWGANIQYF
>TRBJ2-3|TRBV7-8|few|-
TGTGCCAGCAGCTTAGCGACCCTCACCTATACGCAGTATTTT
CASSLATLTYTQYF
>TRBJ2-1|TRBV12-5|few|-
TGTGCTAGTGGTTTATCCGGGGGTTTCTACAATGAGCAGTTCTTC
CASGLSGGFYNEQFF
>TRBJ1-5|TRBV20-1|-|TRBD1
TGCAGTGCTGTACAGGGGGCGGGCAATCAGCCCCAGCATTTT
CSAVQGAGNQPQHF
>TRBJ2-5|TRBV2|few|-
TGCGCCAGCAGCGAATTTGTAGTCGGAGAGACCCAGTACTTC
CASSEFVVGETQYF
>TRBJ2-1|TRBV15|-|-
TGTGCCACCAGCAAGCGACAGGTAGTGGCCTACAATGAGCAGTTCTTC
CATSKRQVVAYNEQFF
>TRBJ1-2|TRBV5-1|-|TRBD1
TGCGCCAGCAGATTTGCCTATAGGGGGCTCCACTATGGCTACACCTTC
CASRFAYRGLHYGYTF
>TRBJ2-7|TRBV5-1|-|TRBD2
TGCGCCAGCAGCCACCAAGCGGGGGCCGCCTACGAGCAGTACTTC
CASSHQAGAAYEQYF